Listed here are 32 T cell receptor beta chains from one sample, sequenced in a study of T-cell memory formation after mild COVID-19. TCRdb reprocessed the 5' RACE reads via MiXCR and lists one record per CDR3 protein. The sample comprises roughly 250,000 distinct CDR3 sequences, 16% of which are singletons, and under 25% rests with the top ten. Sequenced material: PBMCs or a T cell subset sorted from them (not recorded which). The receptors derive from a man in his late teens or twenties who had mild COVID-19 (a few samples of this study predate the infection). Cell type and time point are not known.

The chain joins TRBV27 to TRBJ2-5; TRBD1 might be the D (5 bases). This CDR3 comprises 15 residues. V shed 6 bases and J shed 4 bases, with 18 bases lying between them. Germline CDR1 reads MNHEY; CDR2 reads SMNVEV (reference sequence). CDR3 DNA sequence: TGTGCCAGCAGCCCTGGGGCCGAGTGGAGAGAGACCCAGTACTTC. Its protein is CASSPGAEWRETQYF.

The gene calls are TRBV12-3 or TRBV12-4 and TRBJ1-6; 8 bases line up with TRBD1. V lost 5 bases and J lost 9; bases outside the gene matches: 6. There are 14 residues in the CDR3. This CDR3 reads CASSRTGPVSPLHF. In DNA form, the CDR3 reads TGTGCCAGCAGTCGGACAGGGCCAGTTTCACCCCTCCACTTT.

This clonotype was detected a few times. The DNA for the CDR3 is TGTGCCAGCAGCTTGGACTCTAATGAAGCTTTCTTT. This encodes CASSLDSNEAFF. The rearrangement uses TRBV5-4 and TRBJ1-1, with D unresolved. The CDR3 is 12 residues long. V dropped 0 bases and J dropped 7 bases, with 7 bases sitting between them. CDR1 is SGHNT, CDR2 YYREEE, per germline (reference sequence). The full variable domain, with the rest looked up from reference TRBV5-4 and TRBJ1-1, is ETGVTQSPTHLIKTRGQQVTLRCSSQSGHNTVSWYQQALGQGPQFIFQYYREEENGRGNFPPRFSGLQFPNYSSELNVNALELDDSALYLCASSLDSNEAFFGQGTRLTVV.

The gene calls are TRBV12-3 or TRBV12-4 and TRBJ2-5; D could derive from TRBD1 or TRBD2 (5 bases each). V lost 3 bases to trimming and J lost 5 bases, with 10 bases between them. The CDR3 consists of 13 residues. The CDR3 sequence is CASSFGAAETQYF. The CDR3 DNA is TGTGCCAGCAGTTTCGGGGCTGCTGAGACCCAGTACTTC.

This clonotype appeared a few times. This rearrangement joins TRBV19 to TRBJ2-1; no clear D. The CDR3 runs 14 residues. Germline assignment: CDR1 LNHDA and CDR2 SQIVND (reference sequence). Deletions cut 7 bases from V and 2 bases from J, with 12 bases between. The CDR3 loop reads CASTRRSPYNEQFF. DNA for the CDR3: TGTGCCAGTACTCGACGGTCGCCCTACAATGAGCAGTTCTTC.

This clonotype was observed at least ten times. The chain links TRBV6-6 to TRBJ2-1; 7 bases match TRBD2. This CDR3 is 12 amino acids long. Germline V CDR1 and CDR2: MNHNY, SVGAGI (reference sequence). The V and J ends lost 8 bases and 2 bases, in that order; junction bases with no gene match: 0. CDR3 in amino acids: CASGGAYNEQFF. The CDR3 coding sequence is TGTGCCAGCGGGGGGGCCTACAATGAGCAGTTCTTC.

The V call is TRBV3-1, the J call TRBJ1-4; tentatively, D is TRBD1 (5 bases). Trimming shortened V by 8 bases and J by 8 bases, and 12 bases separated the two germline ends. CDR3 length: 12 amino acids. In germline, CDR1 is LGHDT, CDR2 YNNKEL (reference sequence). CDR3 nucleotide sequence: TGTGCCAGCGCGGGGGATGAGGAAAAACTGTTTTTT. Its protein is CASAGDEEKLFF.

J is TRBJ2-3 and V is TRBV4-1; tentatively, D is TRBD2 (7 bases). The ends were cut back, 1 base at V and 2 bases at J, with 16 bases in the middle. The germline V gene encodes CDR1 MGHRA and CDR2 YSYEKL. The CDR3 is 17 amino acids. The CDR3, as DNA: TGCGCCAGCAGCCAAGTGGTGGCGGGGGCCTTCACAGATACGCAGTATTTT. Its protein product is CASSQVVAGAFTDTQYF.

In its sample, this clonotype was seen a few times. The chain joins TRBV7-2 to TRBJ1-4; TRBD1 is a possible D gene (6 bases). There are 14 residues in the CDR3. Germline CDR1 reads SGHTA; CDR2 reads FQGNSA. V gave up 10 bases and J gave up 4 bases, with 16 bases separating them. This CDR3 is CATAVGQLNEKLFF. CDR3 DNA sequence: TGTGCCACAGCCGTGGGACAACTTAATGAAAAACTGTTTTTT.

This clonotype was seen repeatedly, ten times or more. The V gene is TRBV20-1, the J gene TRBJ2-4, with unresolved D. V was trimmed by 3 bases and J by 0 bases, leaving 9 bases between them. This CDR3 region has 14 residues. Germline V gene data show CDR1 as DFQATT and CDR2 as SNEGSKA (reference sequence). The DNA for the CDR3 is TGCAGTGCTAGGTCACAGATAGCCAAAAACATTCAGTACTTC. It is translated as CSARSQIAKNIQYF.

The rearrangement links TRBV5-6 to TRBJ2-5; TRBD1 aligns across 7 bases. The CDR3 covers 14 residues. Germline values: CDR1 SGHDT, CDR2 YYEEEE. The J segment lost 7 bases and the V segment lost 0 bases, leaving 6 bases of the junction unmatched. DNA of the CDR3: TGTGCCAGCAGCTTGGTACGACAGGGTGGGACCCAGTACTTC. Its translation: CASSLVRQGGTQYF.

This clonotype has a handful of counts. The gene calls are TRBV5-6 and TRBJ2-3; tentatively, D is TRBD1 (8 bases). Germline loops: CDR1 SGHDT, CDR2 YYEEEE. The CDR3 spans 15 residues. Trimming left V 3 bases short and J 2 bases short, with 13 bases between. CDR3 coding DNA: TGTGCCAGCAGCTCAACAGGGGGGGCCACAGATACGCAGTATTTT. It specifies CASSSTGGATDTQYF.

The rearrangement joins TRBV4-1 to TRBJ2-1; possibly TRBD1 or TRBD2 for D (5 bases each). This CDR3 region has 17 residues. Germline CDR1 is MGHRA and CDR2 is YSYEKL. The V end lost 1 base, the J end lost 2 bases, and 15 bases lay between the germline ends. CDR3 region: CASSQGRERGAYNEQFF. The CDR3 DNA reads as TGCGCCAGCAGCCAAGGCAGGGAGAGGGGCGCCTACAATGAGCAGTTCTTC.

This clonotype was observed a few times. The rearrangement links TRBV30 to TRBJ2-5; maybe TRBD2 (6 bases). The germline V gene has CDR1 GTSNPN and CDR2 SVGIG (reference sequence). The CDR3 loop spans 12 amino acids. Trimming shortened V by 5 bases and J by 2 bases, and 9 bases separated the two germline ends. The CDR3 loop reads CAWGRGQETQYF. CDR3 nucleotides: TGTGCCTGGGGGCGGGGACAAGAGACCCAGTACTTC.

V usage is TRBV9 and J usage is TRBJ2-5; the D gene is possibly TRBD1 (6 bases). Per germline, CDR1 SGDLS and CDR2 YYNGEE. The CDR3 has 16 residues. Between the trimmed V and J ends, which lost 3 bases and 5 bases, there was a span of 20 bases. CDR3 nucleotides: TGTGCCAGCAGCGGAAAGACAGGCACCTTAGGGGAGACCCAGTACTTC. Protein product: CASSGKTGTLGETQYF.

This clonotype was detected only a few times. The J gene is TRBJ2-3, the V gene TRBV20-1; the D call may be TRBD1 or TRBD2 (6 bases each). This CDR3 comprises 15 residues. The germline CDR1 and CDR2 sequences are DFQATT and SNEGSKA (reference sequence). The V end lost 0 bases, the J end lost 2 bases, and 12 bases lay between the germline ends. In nucleotides, the CDR3 is TGCAGTGCTAGAGATTTGGGGGGCCCCACAGATACGCAGTATTTT. This sequence encodes CSARDLGGPTDTQYF.

This chain joins TRBV5-1 and TRBJ2-1, with D tentatively TRBD1 (5 bases). The CDR3 loop spans 16 amino acids. The V end was cut by 0 bases, the J end by 6 bases, with 16 bases between. The germline V gene encodes CDR1 SGHRS and CDR2 YFSETQ. This CDR3 is CASSLGVGPPLNEQFF. Written as DNA, the CDR3 is TGCGCCAGCAGCTTGGGAGTGGGGCCTCCTCTCAATGAGCAGTTCTTC.

The chain combines TRBV14 with TRBJ2-3, with D uncertain. Germline V gives CDR1 SGHDN, CDR2 FVKESK. The V gene lost 1 base and the J gene lost 8 bases, with 7 bases spanning the gap. The CDR3 is made up of 12 amino acids. The CDR3: CASSQGGGTQYF. In DNA form, the CDR3 reads TGTGCCAGCAGCCAAGGCGGTGGTACGCAGTATTTT.

There are a few counts of this clonotype. This chain joins TRBV5-5 and TRBJ2-7; TRBD1 might be the D (6 bases). Trimming removed 6 bases at V and 2 bases at J, with 15 bases between. From germline, CDR1 is SGHKS and CDR2 YYEKEE (reference sequence). The CDR3 sequence is 14 residues long. For the CDR3, the DNA is TGTGCCAGCAACGCGGACCAGGGGACCTACGAGCAGTACGTC. Residues: CASNADQGTYEQYV.

This clonotype was found a few times. J is TRBJ1-4 and V is TRBV20-1; a weak D match, TRBD1 (5 bases). Germline V gene lookup returns CDR1 DFQATT and CDR2 SNEGSKA (reference sequence). This CDR3 is built from 14 residues. Between the trimmed V and J ends, which lost 0 bases and 8 bases, there was a span of 13 bases. CDR3 region: CSAREGVVGEKLFF. As DNA, the CDR3 is TGCAGTGCTAGAGAAGGGGTGGTAGGAGAAAAACTGTTTTTT.

This sequence joins TRBV12-3 or TRBV12-4 and TRBJ2-4; D ambiguous. Deletions cut 2 bases from V and 7 bases from J, with 9 bases between. The CDR3 sequence is 13 residues long. CDR3 loop: CASSLMRDNIQYF. The CDR3 DNA sequence: TGTGCCAGCAGTTTAATGAGAGATAACATTCAGTACTTC.

This chain connects TRBV9 to TRBJ1-2, with a tentative D call TRBD1 (5 bases). The germline V gene encodes CDR1 SGDLS and CDR2 YYNGEE. CDR3 length: 13 residues. The germline V and J ends were trimmed by 0 bases and 8 bases, with 11 bases remaining between them. CDR3 sequence reads: CASSVEARAGYTF. The CDR3 DNA reads TGTGCCAGCAGCGTAGAGGCCAGGGCGGGCTACACCTTC.

The rearrangement joins TRBV7-6 to TRBJ1-2, with unresolved D. The V end lost 5 bases, the J end lost 4 bases, and 14 bases lay between the germline ends. The CDR3 is 14 residues long. The germline V gene has CDR1 SGHVS and CDR2 FNYEAQ. As DNA, the CDR3 is TGTGCCAGCAGCGCCCAGGTTGTAGGCTATGGCTACACCTTC. Residues: CASSAQVVGYGYTF.

This sequence joins TRBV6-2 or TRBV6-3 and TRBJ1-5, with D possibly TRBD1 on 6 matching bases. Germline CDR1 MNHEY, CDR2 SVGEGT. The CDR3 is made up of 15 amino acids. The V gene lost 3 bases and the J gene lost 6 bases, with 15 bases spanning the gap. CDR3: CASSYGGGGVQPQHF. Written as DNA, the CDR3 is TGTGCCAGCAGTTATGGTGGGGGGGGCGTTCAGCCCCAGCATTTT.

The chain links TRBV19 to TRBJ2-5; D gene ambiguous. CDR1 is LNHDA and CDR2 is SQIVND in the germline V gene (reference sequence). CDR3 size: 13 residues. With 5 bases removed from V and 5 bases from J, the gap between germline ends came to 12 bases. The CDR3 spells CASSGGARETQYF. CDR3 in DNA: TGTGCCAGTAGTGGCGGAGCGAGGGAGACCCAGTACTTC.

Ten or more counts support this clonotype. This chain links TRBV5-4 with TRBJ2-3; maybe TRBD1 (6 bases). This CDR3 contains 16 residues. Germline CDR1 reads SGHNT; CDR2 reads YYREEE (reference sequence). The V gene lost 4 bases and the J gene lost 0 bases, with 15 bases spanning the gap. The CDR3 is CASSPGQQPSTDTQYF. The CDR3 DNA reads TGTGCCAGCAGCCCGGGACAACAACCTAGCACAGATACGCAGTATTTT.

This rearrangement joins TRBV10-3 to TRBJ1-2; 7 bases are shared with TRBD1. CDR3 length: 15 amino acids. V trimming: 0 bases; J trimming: 1 base; junction bases outside the gene matches: 2. In germline, CDR1 is ENHRY, CDR2 SYGVKD. The CDR3 here is CAISESTGNNYGYTF. The CDR3, as DNA: TGTGCCATCAGTGAGTCGACAGGGAATAACTATGGCTACACCTTC.

Only a few counts were recorded for this clonotype. The chain joins TRBV24-1 to TRBJ2-2; no clear D gene. The germline V gene encodes CDR1 KGHDR and CDR2 SFDVKD. The CDR3 covers 13 residues. Trimming removed 4 bases from V and 5 bases from J, with 7 bases in between. DNA for the CDR3: TGTGCCACCAGTGACGCCTTTACCGGGGAGCTGTTTTTT. It is translated as CATSDAFTGELFF.

In this sample, this clonotype turned up a few times. The chain joins TRBV29-1 to TRBJ2-1, with unresolved D. With 4 bases removed from V and 7 bases from J, the gap between germline ends came to 8 bases. The CDR3 extends over 11 amino acids. Per the germline V gene, CDR1 is SQVTM and CDR2 is ANQGSEA. The CDR3 loop is CSVGPGNEQFF. The CDR3 coding sequence is TGCAGCGTTGGACCCGGGAATGAGCAGTTCTTC.

This clonotype was seen more than once but under ten times. The chain has TRBV6-4 and TRBJ2-1; 7 bases agree with TRBD1. The CDR3 is 13 amino acids. J was trimmed by 6 bases and V by 4 bases; bases with no gene match: 3. The V gene's germline CDR1 is MRHNA and CDR2 SNTAGT. For the CDR3, the DNA is TGTGCCAGCAGTGTGGGGGACAGCAATGAGCAGTTCTTC. Translated: CASSVGDSNEQFF.

The chain employs TRBV7-9 and TRBJ2-5; TRBD1 matches 7 bases. The CDR3 loop spans 15 amino acids. After removal of 4 bases from V and 1 base from J, the junction contained 6 bases not matched to a gene. Germline V gene data show CDR1 as SEHNR and CDR2 as FQNEAQ (reference sequence). DNA of the CDR3: TGTGCCAGCAGCTCCTACAGGGGCCTCCAAGAGACCCAGTACTTC. This translates into CASSSYRGLQETQYF.

CDR3 DNA: TGTGCCAGCAGCTTATACGTGGGACAAAACTATGGCTACACCTTC. Translating gives CASSLYVGQNYGYTF. The genes are TRBV7-3 and TRBJ1-2; D may be TRBD1 (6 bases). The germline V gene has CDR1 SGHTA and CDR2 FQGTGA. The CDR3 runs to 15 residues. Between the trimmed V and J ends, which lost 2 bases and 2 bases, there was a span of 12 bases.